Detailed here is one T cell receptor (beta chain). This entry belongs to a study of blood T cell repertoires in COVID-19. Study context: Sites across the United States, Italy and Spain contributed samples from acute and convalescent COVID-19.

The V end was cut by 1 base, the J end by 0 bases, with 13 bases between. Germline loops: CDR1 SGHTA, CDR2 FQGNSA. CDR3 length: 18 residues. In the original processing: Estimation of nucleated cell counts was performed using reference gene primer amplification. The assay was immunoSEQ multiplex PCR, and TCRdb's table has in-frame clones only and misses some. The V and J calls and clone size were taken over from that table, and D and trimming were inferred from the DNA. The data show more than 200,000 clones, with approximately 80% seen just once and approximately 4.9% held by the top ten. Source material: peripheral blood. This clonotype was sampled from a woman older than 75 with active or convalescent COVID-19. The chain carries TRBV7-2 and TRBJ2-6, with D maybe TRBD1 (5 bases). CDR3 protein: CASSLVLQVLSGANVLTF. In DNA, the CDR3 is TGTGCCAGCAGCTTAGTACTACAGGTCCTCTCTGGGGCCAACGTCCTGACTTTC. Looking up the rest from reference TRBV7-2 and TRBJ2-6 gives the full variable domain: GAGVSQSPSNKVTEKGKDVELRCDPISGHTALYWYRQSLGQGLEFLIYFQGNSAPDKSGLPSDRFSAERTGGSVSTLTIQRTQQEDSAVYLCASSLVLQVLSGANVLTFGAGSRLTVL.